This record looks at one T cell receptor (beta chain) sequence and its context. The germline gives CDR1 MNHNS, CDR2 SASEGT. V was pared by 1 base and J by 5 bases, with 17 bases between. The CDR3 consists of 16 residues. Generated by immunoSEQ multiplex PCR, the TCRdb table keeps only in-frame clones and is missing some. The sample holds some 28,000 clones, over 80% seen once. The data originate from a study of T cell changes during pregnancy in multiple sclerosis. This clonotype originated in a female donor with multiple sclerosis, enrolled in a pregnancy study. The sample here was CD8+ T cells from peripheral blood mononuclear cells, taken before pregnancy. The chain has TRBV6-1 and TRBJ1-2, with D possibly matching TRBD1 (6 bases). The CDR3 DNA reads as TGTGCCAGCAGTGAAGATCTCGGGGGCGGGGGGTATGGCTACACCTTC. It encodes CASSEDLGGGGYGYTF.